Listed below are T cell receptor beta chains from one sample, sequenced in a study of T cells after yellow fever vaccination. TCRdb reprocessed the 5' RACE reads with MiXCR, giving one entry per CDR3 protein. Among approximately 11,000 distinct CDR3 sequences listed, around 5% were seen once. The source material was PBMCs, either bulk or a sorted T-cell subset (CD4+, CD8+, memory, or dextramer-sorted; not recorded which), sampled roughly 15 days after the first yellow fever vaccination. The receptors here all came from a man aged 18-30 years who received the YFV17D yellow fever vaccine. CDR3s include the opening cysteine and the closing phenylalanine or tryptophan. A D gene is named only where the DNA matches it firmly. Where a row states a size, it is once, few, many or the class of an expanded clone; other rows omit it.

d_call: -
cdr3_length: 20
v_call: TRBV6-2/TRBV6-3
clone_size: -
j_call: TRBJ2-4
cdr3_nt: TGTTCCAGCAGTTCCGCCTTAGGACGGGCGGCTCCGTTAGCCAAAAACATTCAGTACTTC
cdr3_aa: CSSSSALGRAAPLAKNIQYF

d_call: TRBD1
cdr3_length: 14
v_call: TRBV12-3/TRBV12-4
clone_size: medium-sized
j_call: TRBJ2-1
cdr3_nt: TGTGCCAGCAGTTCCGGGACAGGTTACAATGAGCAGTTCTTC
cdr3_aa: CASSSGTGYNEQFF

d_call: TRBD1
cdr3_length: 18
v_call: TRBV7-2
clone_size: many
j_call: TRBJ2-4
cdr3_nt: TGTGCCAGCAGCTTCGGGACAGCGGTACAACTAGCCAAAAACATTCAGTACTTC
cdr3_aa: CASSFGTAVQLAKNIQYF

d_call: -
cdr3_length: 13
v_call: TRBV28
clone_size: many
j_call: TRBJ2-7
cdr3_nt: TGTGCCAGCAGTTTGGACGGTCTCTACGAGCAGTACTTC
cdr3_aa: CASSLDGLYEQYF

d_call: -
cdr3_length: 15
v_call: TRBV7-3
clone_size: medium-sized
j_call: TRBJ2-3
cdr3_nt: TGTGCCAGCAGCTTGATCGGGGGCCTCACAGATACGCAGTATTTT
cdr3_aa: CASSLIGGLTDTQYF

d_call: -
cdr3_length: 14
v_call: TRBV7-2
clone_size: many
j_call: TRBJ1-1
cdr3_nt: TGTGCCAGCAGCTTTGGGTCTTTGGACACTGAAGCTTTCTTT
cdr3_aa: CASSFGSLDTEAFF

d_call: TRBD2
cdr3_length: 17
v_call: TRBV5-1
clone_size: many
j_call: TRBJ2-3
cdr3_nt: TGCGCCAGCAGCCGGCGGACTAGCGGGGGGGATACAGATACGCAGTATTTT
cdr3_aa: CASSRRTSGGDTDTQYF

d_call: -
cdr3_length: 15
v_call: TRBV5-4
clone_size: many
j_call: TRBJ2-2
cdr3_nt: TGTGCCAGCAGCTTCTGGGGAAGGGCAACCGGGGAGCTGTTTTTT
cdr3_aa: CASSFWGRATGELFF

d_call: -
cdr3_length: 16
v_call: TRBV6-7
clone_size: many
j_call: TRBJ2-1
cdr3_nt: TGTGCCAGCCATAGGGGGGGCAGGGGGCTCTACAATGAGCAGTTCTTC
cdr3_aa: CASHRGGRGLYNEQFF

d_call: -
cdr3_length: 11
v_call: TRBV20-1
clone_size: many
j_call: TRBJ2-7
cdr3_nt: TGCAGTGCTAGTGGTTCCTACGAGCAGTACTTC
cdr3_aa: CSASGSYEQYF

d_call: -
cdr3_length: 14
v_call: TRBV18
clone_size: medium-sized
j_call: TRBJ1-2
cdr3_nt: TGTGCCAGCTCACCCCCAGGGTCATTGGATGGCTACACCTTC
cdr3_aa: CASSPPGSLDGYTF

d_call: -
cdr3_length: 15
v_call: TRBV5-4
clone_size: many
j_call: TRBJ1-1
cdr3_nt: TGTGCCAGCAGCTTGGCAACGGCAGGGAACACTGAAGCTTTCTTT
cdr3_aa: CASSLATAGNTEAFF

d_call: -
cdr3_length: 15
v_call: TRBV5-1
clone_size: many
j_call: TRBJ2-3
cdr3_nt: TGCGCCAGCAGCTTGGTAACCCCCGGGGTGGATACGCAGTATTTT
cdr3_aa: CASSLVTPGVDTQYF

d_call: TRBD1
cdr3_length: 13
v_call: TRBV19
clone_size: many
j_call: TRBJ1-2
cdr3_nt: TGTGCCAGTAGAGTGACACAGGGGGGTGGCTACACCTTC
cdr3_aa: CASRVTQGGGYTF

d_call: -
cdr3_length: 13
v_call: TRBV12-3/TRBV12-4
clone_size: medium-sized
j_call: TRBJ2-3
cdr3_nt: TGTGCCAGCAGTTTTCCCTTCACAGATACGCAGTATTTT
cdr3_aa: CASSFPFTDTQYF

d_call: TRBD2
cdr3_length: 19
v_call: TRBV4-3
clone_size: many
j_call: TRBJ2-5
cdr3_nt: TGCGCCAGCAGCCAAGAGGTTCCGGTCTCCAACGGGGGGGGAGAGACCCAGTACTTC
cdr3_aa: CASSQEVPVSNGGGETQYF

d_call: TRBD2
cdr3_length: 14
v_call: TRBV4-3
clone_size: many
j_call: TRBJ2-3
cdr3_nt: TGCGCCAGCAGCCGGCACCGGGGGGGAGATACGCAGTATTTT
cdr3_aa: CASSRHRGGDTQYF

d_call: -
cdr3_length: 14
v_call: TRBV5-1
clone_size: many
j_call: TRBJ1-1
cdr3_nt: TGCGCCAGCAGCTCCCTAGGGGCGAACACTGAAGCTTTCTTT
cdr3_aa: CASSSLGANTEAFF

d_call: -
cdr3_length: 15
v_call: TRBV28
clone_size: many
j_call: TRBJ1-3
cdr3_nt: TGTGCCAGCAACCTTCCGGGGAGCTCTGGAAACACCATATATTTT
cdr3_aa: CASNLPGSSGNTIYF

d_call: TRBD2
cdr3_length: 17
v_call: TRBV7-2
clone_size: many
j_call: TRBJ2-1
cdr3_nt: TGTGCCAGCAGCCGCCCCACTAGCGGGGGAGGATACAATGAGCAGTTCTTC
cdr3_aa: CASSRPTSGGGYNEQFF

d_call: -
cdr3_length: 14
v_call: TRBV4-1
clone_size: medium-sized
j_call: TRBJ1-2
cdr3_nt: TGCGCCAGCAGCCCCGCAGCCCTGGACTATGGCTACACCTTC
cdr3_aa: CASSPAALDYGYTF

d_call: -
cdr3_length: 13
v_call: TRBV5-5
clone_size: many
j_call: TRBJ1-4
cdr3_nt: TGTGCCAGCAGCTGGAACGGGATGAAAAAACTGTTTTTT
cdr3_aa: CASSWNGMKKLFF

d_call: -
cdr3_length: 17
v_call: TRBV20-1
clone_size: many
j_call: TRBJ2-2
cdr3_nt: TGCAGTGCTAGACCCTTGAGAGGCCCGGGGAGGACCGGGGAGCTGTTTTTT
cdr3_aa: CSARPLRGPGRTGELFF

d_call: -
cdr3_length: 14
v_call: TRBV3-1
clone_size: medium-sized
j_call: TRBJ2-1
cdr3_nt: TGTGCCAGCAGCAAAGCAGGAGAATACAATGAGCAGTTCTTC
cdr3_aa: CASSKAGEYNEQFF

d_call: -
cdr3_length: 19
v_call: TRBV5-1
clone_size: medium-sized
j_call: TRBJ1-1
cdr3_nt: TGCGCCAGCAGCTTGTGGCCTTCGACAGGCAGGTGGTCGGACACTGAAGCTTTCTTT
cdr3_aa: CASSLWPSTGRWSDTEAFF

d_call: -
cdr3_length: 17
v_call: TRBV3-1
clone_size: once
j_call: TRBJ2-2
cdr3_nt: TGTGCCTGCAGCAAGAGAGTCGGACTCCCGAACACCGGGGAGCTGTTTTTT
cdr3_aa: CACSKRVGLPNTGELFF

d_call: -
cdr3_length: 14
v_call: TRBV19
clone_size: many
j_call: TRBJ2-3
cdr3_nt: TGTGCCACTCAAAGGGGGGGCCCGGGAGATACGCAGTATTTT
cdr3_aa: CATQRGGPGDTQYF

d_call: TRBD2
cdr3_length: 18
v_call: TRBV10-3
clone_size: medium-sized
j_call: TRBJ2-4
cdr3_nt: TGTGCCATCAGGGCTGGGACTAGCGGGGACATAGCCAAAAACATTCAGTACTTC
cdr3_aa: CAIRAGTSGDIAKNIQYF

d_call: TRBD2
cdr3_length: 15
v_call: TRBV11-2
clone_size: medium-sized
j_call: TRBJ2-7
cdr3_nt: TGTGCCAGCAGCTTTCAACTAGGGGCTAGCGGGGAAGAGAGATTC
cdr3_aa: CASSFQLGASGEERF

d_call: -
cdr3_length: 11
v_call: TRBV6-5
clone_size: medium-sized
j_call: TRBJ2-1
cdr3_nt: TGTGCCAGCAGTTACGCGGGCGAGCAGTTCTTC
cdr3_aa: CASSYAGEQFF

d_call: -
cdr3_length: 15
v_call: TRBV5-1
clone_size: many
j_call: TRBJ1-2
cdr3_nt: TGCGCCAGCAGCTTGGAGCCGACAGCTAACTATGGCTACACCTTC
cdr3_aa: CASSLEPTANYGYTF

d_call: TRBD2
cdr3_length: 15
v_call: TRBV10-3
clone_size: many
j_call: TRBJ2-1
cdr3_nt: TGTGCCATCAGTGGAGGAGCGGGGGGGGACAATGAGCAGTTCTTC
cdr3_aa: CAISGGAGGDNEQFF

d_call: TRBD2
cdr3_length: 16
v_call: TRBV7-9
clone_size: many
j_call: TRBJ2-3
cdr3_nt: TGTGCCAGCAGACTGGGGAGGGTGAAGGCTGCAGATACGCAGTATTTT
cdr3_aa: CASRLGRVKAADTQYF

d_call: -
cdr3_length: 16
v_call: TRBV4-2
clone_size: medium-sized
j_call: TRBJ2-7
cdr3_nt: TGTGCCAGCAGCCAAGGCGGGGGCGCAGGGCGATACGAGCAGTACTTC
cdr3_aa: CASSQGGGAGRYEQYF

d_call: -
cdr3_length: 17
v_call: TRBV3-1
clone_size: -
j_call: TRBJ2-2
cdr3_nt: TGTGCCAGCAGCCAATTATCTGGGCCGGCGAACACCGGGGAGCTGTTTTTT
cdr3_aa: CASSQLSGPANTGELFF

d_call: -
cdr3_length: 13
v_call: TRBV9
clone_size: medium-sized
j_call: TRBJ1-1
cdr3_nt: TGTGCCAGCAGCGTAGGGGTAGGCACTGAAGCTTTCTTT
cdr3_aa: CASSVGVGTEAFF

d_call: -
cdr3_length: 11
v_call: TRBV7-9
clone_size: many
j_call: TRBJ1-2
cdr3_nt: TGTGCCAGCAGCTTTACAGGGCGGTACACCTTC
cdr3_aa: CASSFTGRYTF

d_call: -
cdr3_length: 14
v_call: TRBV5-4
clone_size: many
j_call: TRBJ2-7
cdr3_nt: TGTGCCAGCAGCCTTATTGGGGGTGCCTACGAGCAGTACTTC
cdr3_aa: CASSLIGGAYEQYF

d_call: -
cdr3_length: 13
v_call: TRBV5-1
clone_size: many
j_call: TRBJ1-4
cdr3_nt: TGCGCCAGCAGCGACGGATGGGATGAAAAACTGTTTTTT
cdr3_aa: CASSDGWDEKLFF

d_call: -
cdr3_length: 16
v_call: TRBV7-9
clone_size: many
j_call: TRBJ2-2
cdr3_nt: TGTGCCAGGGAACCCCGAGGGCAACTAAACACCGGGGAGCTGTTTTTT
cdr3_aa: CAREPRGQLNTGELFF